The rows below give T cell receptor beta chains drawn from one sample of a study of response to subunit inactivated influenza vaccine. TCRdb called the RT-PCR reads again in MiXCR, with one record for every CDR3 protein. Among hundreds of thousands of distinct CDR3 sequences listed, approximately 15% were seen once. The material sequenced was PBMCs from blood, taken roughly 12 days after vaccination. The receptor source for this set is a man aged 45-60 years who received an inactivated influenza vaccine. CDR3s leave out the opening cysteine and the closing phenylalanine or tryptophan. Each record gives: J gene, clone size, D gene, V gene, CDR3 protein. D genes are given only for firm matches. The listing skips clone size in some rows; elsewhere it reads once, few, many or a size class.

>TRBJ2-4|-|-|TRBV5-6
ASSYRGERNIQY
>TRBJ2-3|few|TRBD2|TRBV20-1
SAREPDGTSGASTDTQY
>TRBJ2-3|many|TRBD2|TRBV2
ASTPFGGDYTDTQY
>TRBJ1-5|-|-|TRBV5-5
ASNLRVDGQPQH
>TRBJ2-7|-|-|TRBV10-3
ATRTTNYEQY
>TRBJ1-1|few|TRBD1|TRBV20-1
SARARDRLGAF
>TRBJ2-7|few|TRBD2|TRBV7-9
ASSQGTSRHEQY
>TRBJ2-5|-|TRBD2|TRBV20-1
SASGRPY
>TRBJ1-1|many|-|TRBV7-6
ASSLEQGTEAF
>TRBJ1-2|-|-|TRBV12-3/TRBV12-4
ASSPEGDGYT
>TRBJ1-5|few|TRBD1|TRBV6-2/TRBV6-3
ASSPTFRQGQPQH
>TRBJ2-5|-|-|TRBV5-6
ASSSGPTPRETQY
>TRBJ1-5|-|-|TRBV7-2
ASSLGYGGRYSPQH
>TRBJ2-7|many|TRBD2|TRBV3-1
ASSWASGRSEQY
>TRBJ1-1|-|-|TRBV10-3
AIGLQGNTEAF
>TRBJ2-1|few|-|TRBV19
ATSGENEQF
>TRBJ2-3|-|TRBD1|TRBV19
ASSIRDRGTDTQY
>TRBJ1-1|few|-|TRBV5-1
ASSWATGNTEAF
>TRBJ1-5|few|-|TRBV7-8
ASSSLTGGNQPQH
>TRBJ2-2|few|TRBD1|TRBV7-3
ASGPIRTGDTGELF
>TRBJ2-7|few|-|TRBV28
ASSGLPLEQY
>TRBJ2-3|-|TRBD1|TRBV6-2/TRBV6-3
ASSAGTGGSDTQY